These T cell receptor beta chains were read from a single sample in a study of OX40 agonist ivuxolimab in advanced cancers. Generated by immunoSEQ multiplex PCR, the TCRdb table keeps only in-frame clones and is missing some. The repertoire has some 35,000 clones, over 85% of them found once; the top ten carry 9.1%. The source material was CD4+ or CD8+ T cells sorted from blood, sampled in a trial of the OX40 agonist ivuxolimab. The receptors derive from an adult with an advanced solid tumor such as melanoma, head and neck, liver or kidney cancer. Each CDR3 is given with its conserved first and last residue. A D gene is named only where the DNA matches it firmly. For some rows the clone size is stated as once, few or many, or as a class when expanded; others skip it.

J gene | clone size | V gene | D gene | CDR3 DNA | CDR3 protein
TRBJ2-1 | NA | TRBV29-1 | TRBD2 | TGCAGCGGGAAGCGGGGCTCCTACAATGAGCAGTTCTTC | CSGKRGSYNEQFF
TRBJ1-5 | NA | TRBV5-8 | NA | TGTGCCAGCAGCTTGGCTTTGCAGCCCCAGCATTTT | CASSLALQPQHF
TRBJ2-2 | NA | TRBV30 | NA | TGTGCCTGGAGTGGTAGGGAAAACACCGGGGAGCTGTTTTTT | CAWSGRENTGELFF
TRBJ1-5 | once | TRBV18 | NA | TGTGCCAGCTCACGCAACAGGGCTTATCAGCCCCAGCATTTT | CASSRNRAYQPQHF
TRBJ2-3 | few | TRBV13 | NA | TGTGCCAGCAGCCAGACCCCATATATAGCGGAGTCGAGCACAGATACGCAGTATTTT | CASSQTPYIAESSTDTQYF
TRBJ1-1 | NA | TRBV5-4 | TRBD1 | TGTGCCAGCAGCTTAGGGGGCGGGATGATGAACACTGAAGCTTTCTTT | CASSLGGGMMNTEAFF
TRBJ2-7 | NA | TRBV6-5 | TRBD2 | TGTGCCAGCAGCCCGGCCCTAGCGGGGTCCTACGAGCAGTACTTC | CASSPALAGSYEQYF
TRBJ2-7 | NA | TRBV5-1 | TRBD2 | TGCGCCAGCGTGGGGCTTAGCGGGAGCAACGAGCAGTACTTC | CASVGLSGSNEQYF
TRBJ2-3 | NA | TRBV11-3 | NA | TGTGCCTCCTCCGGGGCGGCTGCGGATACGCAGTATTTT | CASSGAAADTQYF
TRBJ2-7 | NA | TRBV29-1 | NA | TGCAGCGCCCAGCCCACAGGTTCTTCGTACGAGCAGTACTTC | CSAQPTGSSYEQYF
TRBJ2-7 | NA | TRBV9 | NA | TGTGCCAGCAGCGTAGACTCAGGCCCTGGCTACGAGCAGTACTTC | CASSVDSGPGYEQYF
TRBJ2-2 | NA | TRBV28 | TRBD2 | TGTGCCAGCAGTTTCCCGGGACTAGCGGGAATGAACACCGGGGAGCTGTTTTTT | CASSFPGLAGMNTGELFF
TRBJ2-3 | once | TRBV11-3 | NA | TGTGCCAGCAGCCCTAAGCGTAGCGGCCGGGGGTCAGATACGCAGTATTTT | CASSPKRSGRGSDTQYF
TRBJ1-2 | few | TRBV6-1 | NA | TGTGCCAGCAGTAGGGTCGGCTCCTTAGACTATGGCTACACCTTC | CASSRVGSLDYGYTF
TRBJ1-2 | NA | TRBV5-1 | TRBD1 | TGCGCCAGCAGCGGACTAACCGGGACAGGGGGCGCGGGCTACACCTTC | CASSGLTGTGGAGYTF
TRBJ2-1 | NA | TRBV6-5 | NA | TGTGCCAGCAGTTACCAAGCCACGGTACCCAATGAGCAGTTCTTC | CASSYQATVPNEQFF
TRBJ2-3 | NA | TRBV11-2 | TRBD2 | TGTGCCAGCAGCTCCAGACTAGCGGGAGCAGATACGCAGTATTTT | CASSSRLAGADTQYF